This TCR beta chain comes out of a study of human T cells and chemical hapten exposure. Study as a whole: Per-sample TCR yield variability stemmed mainly from small pooled library volume differences. Points from the study as a whole: Because all patients had alopecia, their immune responses might differ from healthy ones.

The library labeled individual cDNA molecules by adding unique molecular identifiers to them. Using its own MiXCR run on the RACE reads, TCRdb lists one record per CDR3 protein. The sample includes about 98,000 distinct CDR3 sequences, 10% to 12% of them seen just once. The time point was: pre-sensitization, week 0. This sample's treatment: therapeutic diphenylcyclopropenone sensitization with weekly scalp DPC. This clonotype was recorded a few times. Its antigen is unidentified. Losses at the gene ends were 4 bases for V and 0 bases for J; bases not matched to a gene: 4. The germline gives CDR1 SQVTM, CDR2 ANQGSEA. The CDR3 covers 14 residues.

This sequence was found in a woman aged 55-70 years with alopecia areata. Some clones in this sample may be carry-over from other donors' samples. The chain couples TRBV29-1 to TRBJ2-3; 7 bases are a match to TRBD2. The specimen comprised whole blood, sampled in connection with sensitization to the hapten diphenylcyclopropenone (DPC). This CDR3 is CSVVLAVSTDTQYF. The CDR3 DNA is TGCAGCGTTGTCCTAGCGGTTAGCACAGATACGCAGTATTTT.